Listed below are T cell receptor beta chains from one sample, sequenced in a study of identical twins. TCRdb processed the 5' RACE reads anew with MiXCR; each CDR3 protein has one entry. The sample lists approximately 690,000 distinct CDR3 sequences, over 5% seen once, with approximately 1.6% in the top ten. Sequenced input: naive T cells sorted from blood. These receptors came from a man younger than 35 in good health. Both conserved end residues are part of each CDR3. A D gene is named only where the DNA matches it firmly. A clone size is listed for some rows: how often the clone was seen (once, few, many), or a class if it is expanded.

TRBV2	NA	many	TRBJ2-2	CASQDSLIGELFF	TGTGCCAGCCAGGACAGTCTGATCGGGGAGCTGTTTTTT
TRBV27	NA	many	TRBJ2-1	CASSLIPPNLNNEQFF	TGTGCCAGCAGTTTAATTCCCCCCAACTTAAACAATGAGCAGTTCTTC
TRBV5-1	TRBD2	many	TRBJ2-3	CASSMSGRTDTQYF	TGCGCCAGCAGCATGAGCGGGAGAACAGATACGCAGTATTTT
TRBV3-1	NA	few	TRBJ2-7	CASRPSTGPYEQYF	TGTGCCAGCAGACCGTCGACAGGACCCTACGAGCAGTACTTC
TRBV12-3/TRBV12-4	TRBD1	NA	TRBJ2-5	CASSFGAGQGWMLQETQYF	TGTGCCAGCAGTTTCGGGGCGGGACAGGGTTGGATGCTACAAGAGACCCAGTACTTC
TRBV24-1	NA	few	TRBJ1-5	CATSDLKGQPQHF	TGTGCCACCAGTGATTTGAAAGGTCAGCCCCAGCATTTT
TRBV5-1	NA	few	TRBJ1-2	CASSLGQDAGYTF	TGCGCCAGCAGCTTGGGACAAGACGCTGGCTACACCTTC
TRBV12-3/TRBV12-4	NA	many	TRBJ2-7	CASTLFPVGGSYEQYF	TGTGCCAGCACCCTATTCCCCGTGGGGGGATCCTACGAGCAGTACTTC
TRBV7-8	TRBD2	NA	TRBJ2-5	CASSLGGTSGTETQYF	TGTGCCAGCAGCTTAGGCGGGACTAGCGGGACAGAGACCCAGTACTTC
TRBV5-1	NA	many	TRBJ2-7	CASSLPDSYEQYF	TGCGCCAGCAGCTTACCTGACAGCTACGAGCAGTACTTC
TRBV20-1	TRBD1	many	TRBJ1-5	CSATSFRGQHNQPQHF	TGCAGTGCTACTTCCTTCCGGGGACAGCACAATCAGCCCCAGCATTTT
TRBV18	TRBD1	NA	TRBJ2-1	CASSPTGTGTYNEQFF	TGTGCCAGCTCACCAACCGGGACAGGGACCTACAATGAGCAGTTCTTC
TRBV4-1	NA	few	TRBJ1-1	CASSHGGGAEAFF	TGCGCCAGCAGCCACGGAGGGGGAGCTGAAGCTTTCTTT
TRBV5-1	NA	many	TRBJ2-2	CASSSSSFGTGELFF	TGCGCCAGCAGCTCATCCTCCTTTGGGACCGGGGAGCTGTTTTTT
TRBV12-3/TRBV12-4	NA	NA	TRBJ2-3	CASTLFSADTQYF	TGTGCCAGCACCCTCTTTAGCGCAGATACGCAGTATTTT
TRBV6-2/TRBV6-3	NA	few	TRBJ2-7	CASSYRFSGNYEQYF	TGTGCCAGCAGTTACCGGTTTAGCGGAAACTACGAGCAGTACTTC
TRBV7-9	NA	few	TRBJ2-5	CASSLWISVVTQYF	TGTGCCAGCAGCTTGTGGATCTCAGTTGTGACCCAGTACTTC
TRBV7-8	TRBD2	few	TRBJ2-3	CASSFKMGLAGGPDTQYF	TGTGCCAGCAGCTTTAAAATGGGACTAGCGGGAGGGCCGGATACGCAGTATTTT
TRBV20-1	NA	many	TRBJ2-3	CSASSTDTQYF	TGCAGTGCTTCTAGCACAGATACGCAGTATTTT
TRBV25-1	NA	many	TRBJ1-4	CASSDPLDSSTNEKLFF	TGTGCCAGCAGTGACCCTCTTGACAGTTCAACTAATGAAAAACTGTTTTTT
TRBV12-3/TRBV12-4	NA	many	TRBJ2-3	CASRGLHTDTQYF	TGTGCCAGCCGGGGACTTCACACAGATACGCAGTATTTT
TRBV29-1	TRBD1	few	TRBJ2-4	CSVGQGDIQYF	TGCAGCGTTGGACAGGGGGACATTCAGTACTTC